This T cell receptor beta chain appears in the sequencing data of a study of Ad26.COV2.S vaccination and SARS-CoV-2 variants (dated by TCRdb to about 2021). For context, the study as a whole: Donors in the vaccine arm were drawn from COV1001, a multicentre, randomized, double-blind, placebo-controlled phase I-IIa trial testing Ad26.COV2.S in healthy adults. Ad26.COV2.S was administered intramuscularly at 5 x 10^10 or 1 x 10^11 viral particles, either as a single shot or as two shots given 56 days apart. TCRbeta repertoire sequencing was used to assess the specificity and breadth of SARS-CoV-2-reactive T cell receptors after Ad26.COV2.S vaccination. The TCR-sequenced set comprised approximately 30 samples: approximately 19 Ad26.COV2.S vaccine recipients, 5 placebo recipients and 8 SARS-CoV-2 convalescent individuals. Trial participants were randomized into five groups of five, in which low-dose or high-dose Ad26.COV2.S was given once or twice, or placebo was given on both occasions. Investigators remained blinded to trial group allocation during experiments and outcome assessment. The paper as a whole reports these results and caveats: The study was not powered to compare responses between vaccine doses or regimens. The authors noted that the TCR breadth and depth analyses may have underestimated total T cell responses. Compared with placebo recipients, Ad26.COV2.S recipients showed higher spike-specific TCR breadth (P = 0.0014). Substantial breadth of spike-specific CD8+ and CD4+ T cell responses was reported after vaccination. Vaccine and placebo recipients had similar non-spike TCR breadth, a finding consistent with the vaccine containing only spike.

TCRbeta CDR3 regions were sequenced with the immunoSEQ Assay. After extraction, genomic DNA underwent amplification by bias-controlled multiplex PCR, followed by high-throughput sequencing. The paper's processing steps were these. Collapsing and filtering of sequences were performed to quantify the absolute abundance of each unique TCRbeta CDR3 region. T cell fraction was estimated by normalizing TCRbeta template counts to usable DNA, with usable DNA measured through amplification of reference genes found in all nucleated cells. Repertoire TCRs were annotated as SARS-CoV-2-specific when V gene, CDR3 amino acid sequence and J gene were exactly matched to a known reactive TCR set. The reference SARS-CoV-2 TCR set was derived from MIRA and filtered for enrichment in COVID-19-positive ImmuneCODE repertoires, a step that removed public or cross-reactive TCRs. Using the MIRA antigens, annotated TCRs were further analysed by specific ORF or by position within an ORF. Breadth was defined as the number of annotated unique rearrangements divided by the total number of unique productive rearrangements, and depth was defined as the summed frequency of the annotated unique rearrangements. Group comparisons of TCR breadth used two-sided Wilcoxon rank-sum tests. Entries here come from immuneACCESS through TCRdb and include only in-frame sequences with V and J called. Some clones fail to appear in such tables; in the studies checked, an unresolved V gene covers under half of the shortfall, and the cause of the remainder is unknown. That table furnishes V, J and clone size, whereas the DNA furnished D and trimming. This sample comprises more than 300,000 clones, roughly 90% of them detected only once. Of the sample, over 8.5% falls within the top ten clones.

Taken with the paper, the label for treatment or condition translates to: around 19 received Ad26.COV2.S at low or high dose, single or two shots; 5 received placebo; per-sample allocation not given. Repertoires of vaccine and placebo recipients were sequenced from samples collected on day 63 after the first injection. In Cohort 1b, more than 20 adults aged 18-55 years were enrolled at a single site in Boston, USA, between 29 July and 7 August 2020. Ad26.COV2.S was a replication-incompetent adenovirus type 26 vector that expressed a prefusion-stabilized SARS-CoV-2 spike protein derived from the original Wuhan strain. As for this clone: Its antigen has not been determined. No base quality information exists; no much larger clone differs at one position.

Sequencing was performed on peripheral blood, taken in a trial of Ad26.COV2.S vaccine versus placebo. The TCR sequence derives from a person aged 18-65 years who received the Ad26.COV2.S COVID-19 vaccine or a placebo.

Read as DNA, the sequence is TGTGCCTGGGCGGGAGGGAATGAGCAGTTCTTC. Translated, it gives CAWAGGNEQFF. The sequence is built from TRBV30 and TRBJ2-1; 9 bases in the middle match TRBD2. The germline V gene (reference sequence) specifies GTSNPN as CDR1 and SVGIG as CDR2. The CDR3 holds 11 amino acids from the cysteine to the phenylalanine. Solely the CDR3 DNA is kept, with 33 bases framed from the first base. At the junction V is shortened by 5 bases and J by 7 bases; bases outside the gene matches: 0.